This TCR beta chain was obtained from a study of cytomegalovirus exposure and HLA in healthy donors. PCR employed 60 Vbeta and 13 Jbeta primers. Assay: immunoSEQ multiplex PCR; the TCRdb copy retains only in-frame clones and omits some. The sample yields 170,000 or so clones, roughly 80% seen once. With regard to this clone: The antigen is not known.

Healthy bone marrow donors made up the cohort. Findings and limits, study-wide: Clonal expansion was found to be greater in HLA-associated TCR beta chains than in equally common others in a later analysis.

The TCR originated in a male donor in good health and CMV-seropositive. The sequenced sample consisted of PBMCs.

The DNA for the CDR3 is TGTGCCATCAAGGAGAGGTCCCCGATTAGCCTTAGCACAGATACGCAGTATTTT. Protein sequence: CAIKERSPISLSTDTQYF. This rearrangement joins TRBV10-3 to TRBJ2-3; D call uncertain. V was trimmed by 7 bases and J by 0 bases, leaving 23 bases between them. Germline loops: CDR1 ENHRY, CDR2 SYGVKD. The CDR3 has 18 residues.